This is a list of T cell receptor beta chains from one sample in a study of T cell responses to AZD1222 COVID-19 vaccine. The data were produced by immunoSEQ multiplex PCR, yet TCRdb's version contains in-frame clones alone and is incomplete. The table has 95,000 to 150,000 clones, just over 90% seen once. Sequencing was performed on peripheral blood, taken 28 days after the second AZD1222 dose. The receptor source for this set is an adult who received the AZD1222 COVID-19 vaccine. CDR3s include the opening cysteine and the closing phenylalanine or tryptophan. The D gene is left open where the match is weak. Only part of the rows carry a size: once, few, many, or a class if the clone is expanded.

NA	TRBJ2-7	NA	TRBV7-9	TGTGCCAGCAGCTTAGATCCCTACGAGCAGTACTTC	CASSLDPYEQYF
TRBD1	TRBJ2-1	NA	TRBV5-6	TGTGCCAGCAGCTCCCGGACAGGTTACAATGAGCAGTTCTTC	CASSSRTGYNEQFF
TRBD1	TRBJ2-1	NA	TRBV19	TGTGCCAGTACTGGGACAGGGAGAAACAATGAGCAGTTCTTC	CASTGTGRNNEQFF
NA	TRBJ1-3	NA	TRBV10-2	TGCGCCAGCAGTGTGGGTGGCAGGTTTGGAAACACCATATATTTT	CASSVGGRFGNTIYF
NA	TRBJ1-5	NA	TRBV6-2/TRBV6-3	TGTGCCAGCAGTTATCGGACGAGCCAGCCCCAGCATTTT	CASSYRTSQPQHF
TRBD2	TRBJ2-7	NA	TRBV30	TGTGCCTGGAGTCGGTGGCGGGGGGAGGGGGAGCAGTACTTC	CAWSRWRGEGEQYF
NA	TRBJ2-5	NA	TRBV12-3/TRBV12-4	TGTGCCAGCAGATACGGGACGGTGGAGACCCAGTACTTC	CASRYGTVETQYF
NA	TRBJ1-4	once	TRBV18	TGTGCCAGCTCCCTCAATGGAGGAACAACTAATGAAAAACTGTTTTTT	CASSLNGGTTNEKLFF
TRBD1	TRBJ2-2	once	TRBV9	TGTGCCAGCAGCCGAGAGGGGGCCCTCGGGGGGGAGCTGTTTTTT	CASSREGALGGELFF
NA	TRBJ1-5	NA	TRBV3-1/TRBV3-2	TGTGCCAGCAGCCAAGAAAGAGGTCAGCCCCAGCATTTT	CASSQERGQPQHF
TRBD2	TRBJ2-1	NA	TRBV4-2	TGTGCCAGCAGCCAAGATGCTTTACTAGCGGGAGCAAATGAGCAGTTCTTC	CASSQDALLAGANEQFF
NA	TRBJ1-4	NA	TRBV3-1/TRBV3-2	TGTGCCAGCAGCCAAGATCCTCCCGGGGGCGTTGCAACTAATGAAAAACTGTTTTTT	CASSQDPPGGVATNEKLFF
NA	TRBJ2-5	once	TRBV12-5	TGTGCTAGTGGTTTGCCTGGCGGGGCCCAGTACTTC	CASGLPGGAQYF
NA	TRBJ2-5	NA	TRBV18	TGTGCCAGCTCACTTCGGTCCGGAGGCCAAGAGACCCAGTACTTC	CASSLRSGGQETQYF
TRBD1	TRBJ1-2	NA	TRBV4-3	TGCGCCAGCAGCCAAGGGGACAGCTATGGCTACACCTTC	CASSQGDSYGYTF
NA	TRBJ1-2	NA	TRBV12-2	TGTGCAAGTCGCTTGGGGAGGGGATTCTATGGCTACACCTTC	CASRLGRGFYGYTF
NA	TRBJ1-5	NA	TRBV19	TGTGCCAGTAGTATAGCCAGGGACGATAACAATCAGCCCCAGCATTTT	CASSIARDDNNQPQHF
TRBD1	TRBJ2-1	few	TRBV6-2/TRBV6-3	TGTGCCAGCAGTGGGACAGTGCGCAATGAGCAGTTCTTC	CASSGTVRNEQFF